This T cell receptor (beta chain) was sequenced in a study of T cell repertoires in cytomegalovirus infection. Whole-study results and caveats: HLA-C-restricted CMV-specific TCR beta clonotypes were dominant in the ex vivo response.

As regards this clonotype: Its matching antigen is unknown.

TCRdb re-called the reads with MiXCR, one entry per CDR3 protein. The data hold about 770,000 distinct CDR3 sequences, with roughly 28% observed a single time. The V gene end was trimmed by 6 bases and the J gene end by 5 bases; junction bases not matched to a gene: 11. The CDR3 contains 16 residues. In germline, CDR1 is SGHVS, CDR2 FQNEAQ. The clonotype originates from a human donor in good health (CMV status not recorded). Some clones in this sample may be carry-over from other donors' samples. The starting material was cultured CD8+ T cells from PBMCs, obtained from culture after CMV antigen stimulation. The V and J genes are TRBV7-8 and TRBJ2-3; TRBD1 aligns across 10 bases. This chain's CDR3 is CASSYDRDRGGDTQYF. The CDR3 DNA sequence: TGTGCCAGCAGTTACGACCGGGACAGGGGAGGAGATACGCAGTATTTT.